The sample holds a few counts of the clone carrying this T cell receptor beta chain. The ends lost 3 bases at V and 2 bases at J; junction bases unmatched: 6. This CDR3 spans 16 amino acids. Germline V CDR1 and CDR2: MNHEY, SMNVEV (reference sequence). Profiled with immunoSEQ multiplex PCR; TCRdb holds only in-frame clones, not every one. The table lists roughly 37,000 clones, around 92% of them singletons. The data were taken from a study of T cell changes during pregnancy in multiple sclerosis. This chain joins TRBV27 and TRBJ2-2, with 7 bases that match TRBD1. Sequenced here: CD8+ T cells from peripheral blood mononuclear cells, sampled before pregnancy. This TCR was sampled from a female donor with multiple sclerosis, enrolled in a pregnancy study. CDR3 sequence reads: CASSFRDSPNTGELFF. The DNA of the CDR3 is TGTGCCAGCAGTTTCCGGGACAGTCCAAACACCGGGGAGCTGTTTTTT.